The TCR beta chain described here comes from a study of blood T cell repertoires in COVID-19. Study-wide context: The United States, Italy and Spain were the sources of the acute and convalescent COVID-19 samples. PBMCs, B-cell-depleted T cells, or T cells provided the cDNA or gDNA that made up the material.

V dropped 4 bases and J dropped 0 bases, with 3 bases sitting between them. CDR3 length: 12 amino acids. Germline lookup yields CDR1 PRHDT and CDR2 FYEKMQ (reference sequence). As processed by the authors: Estimation of nucleated cell counts was performed using reference gene primer amplification. The protocol was immunoSEQ multiplex PCR, while the TCRdb copy is restricted to in-frame clones and leaves out a portion. The DNA was the basis for D and trimming; V, J and clone size are from that table. Counted here are approximately 180,000 clones, about nine tenths occurring once; the ten biggest clones make up approximately 1.4%.

The source material was peripheral blood. The sequence was collected from a woman between 50 and 59 years old with acute or convalescent COVID-19. V and J are TRBV13 and TRBJ1-1; D ambiguous. The CDR3 DNA reads as TGTGCCAGCAGCTATATGAACACTGAAGCTTTCTTT. Translation gives CASSYMNTEAFF.